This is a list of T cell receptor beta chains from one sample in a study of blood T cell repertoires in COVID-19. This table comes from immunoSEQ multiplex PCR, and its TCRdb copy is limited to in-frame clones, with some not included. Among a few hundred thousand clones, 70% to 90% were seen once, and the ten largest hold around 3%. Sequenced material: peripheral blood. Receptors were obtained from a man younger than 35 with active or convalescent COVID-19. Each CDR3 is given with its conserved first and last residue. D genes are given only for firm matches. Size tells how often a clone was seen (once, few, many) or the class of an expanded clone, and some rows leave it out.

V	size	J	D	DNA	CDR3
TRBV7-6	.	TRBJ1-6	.	TGTGCCAGCAGCTTAGAAGTCGGGGGGAGATCACCCCTCCACTTT	CASSLEVGGRSPLHF
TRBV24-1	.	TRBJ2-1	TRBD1	TGTGCCACCAGTGATGGACAGGCATCAACGTACAATGAGCAGTTCTTC	CATSDGQASTYNEQFF
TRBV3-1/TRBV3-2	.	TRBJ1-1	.	TGTGCCAGCAGCCCGAGATCAAACAGGGTCTTGGACACTGAAGCTTTCTTT	CASSPRSNRVLDTEAFF
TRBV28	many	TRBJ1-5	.	TGTGCCAGCAGTGAGGGTCAGTTAGTCCTTAGCAATCAGCCCCAGCATTTT	CASSEGQLVLSNQPQHF
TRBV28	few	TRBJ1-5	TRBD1	TGTGCCAGCAGCCCCCAGGGGGCCGGGAATCAGCCCCAGCATTTT	CASSPQGAGNQPQHF
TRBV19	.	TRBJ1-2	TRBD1	TGTGCCAGTAGAGCCGGACAGGGGTGGATCTTAAACTATGGCTACACCTTC	CASRAGQGWILNYGYTF
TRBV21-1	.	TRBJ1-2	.	TGTGCCAGCAGCTCCACGGTCCCAGCAAAGTTGAGTGATGGTCCAGGGGATCCTTATGGCTACACCTTC	CASSSTVPAKLSDGPGDPYGYTF
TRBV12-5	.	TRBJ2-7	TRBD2	TGTGCTAGTGGTCCCAGACCGGGACTAGCGGGATCCTACGAGCAGTACTTC	CASGPRPGLAGSYEQYF
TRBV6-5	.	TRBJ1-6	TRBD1	TGTGCCAGCAGTTACCCCCCGACAGGGATAGGTTCACCCCTCCACTTT	CASSYPPTGIGSPLHF
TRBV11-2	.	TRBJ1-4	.	TGTGCCAGCAGCCCCCAGACGGACTTTAATGAAAAACTGTTTTTT	CASSPQTDFNEKLFF
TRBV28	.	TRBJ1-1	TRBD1	TGTGCCAGCAGCGACAGGGAGCTAGCGAACACTGAAGCTTTCTTT	CASSDRELANTEAFF
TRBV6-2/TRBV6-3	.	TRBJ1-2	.	TGTGCCAGCAGTTACGCCAGATCTTATGGCTACACCTTC	CASSYARSYGYTF
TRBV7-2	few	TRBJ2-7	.	TGTGCCAGCAGCAGAGCAGGGGAATTCTCCTACGAGCAGTACTTC	CASSRAGEFSYEQYF
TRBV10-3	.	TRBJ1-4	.	TGTGCCATCAGTGAGTCAGGCAGGGGTGAAAAACTGTTTTTT	CAISESGRGEKLFF
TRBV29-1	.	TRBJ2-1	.	TGCAGCGTTGAAGAAGACTCACGCTCCTACAATGAGCAGTTCTTC	CSVEEDSRSYNEQFF
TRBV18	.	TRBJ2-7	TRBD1	TGTGCCAGCTCACCAAAAGTTAGCGAATGGGACAGGGTCCCCGAGCAGTACTTC	CASSPKVSEWDRVPEQYF
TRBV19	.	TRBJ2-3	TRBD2	TGTGCCAGTAGTATCGGGACTAGGAGCACAGATACGCAGTATTTT	CASSIGTRSTDTQYF
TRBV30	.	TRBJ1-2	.	TGTGCCTGGACCCCCCGGGGGGAATCTAACTATGGCTACACCTTC	CAWTPRGESNYGYTF
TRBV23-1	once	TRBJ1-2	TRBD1	TGCGCCAGCAGTCAATACTTCCTGGGACAGGGCTCCCCTTCCAACTATGGCTACACCTTC	CASSQYFLGQGSPSNYGYTF
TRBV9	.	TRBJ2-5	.	TGTGCCAGCAGCGCAAGAGGACAAGGGTTGCAAGAGACCCAGTACTTC	CASSARGQGLQETQYF
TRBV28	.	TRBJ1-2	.	TGTGCCAGCAGCCCGGACTTCAACTATGGCTACACCTTC	CASSPDFNYGYTF
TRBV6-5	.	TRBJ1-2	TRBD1	TGTGCCAGCAGCCGAGGACAGGACTTCGATGGCTACACCTTC	CASSRGQDFDGYTF
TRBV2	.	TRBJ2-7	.	TGTGCCAGCAGTGATTTTCTGGGAGCGCAGTACTTC	CASSDFLGAQYF
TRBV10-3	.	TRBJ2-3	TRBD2	TGTGCCATCAGTGAGGGTGGGAGTAGCGGGAGAGGTGATACGCAGTATTTT	CAISEGGSSGRGDTQYF
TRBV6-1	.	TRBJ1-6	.	TGTGCCAGCAGTGAATGGCACAGTAATTCACCCCTCCACTTT	CASSEWHSNSPLHF
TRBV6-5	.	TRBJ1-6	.	TGTGCCAGCAGTTACTCGGGGCCTTCAAATTCACCCCTCCACTTT	CASSYSGPSNSPLHF
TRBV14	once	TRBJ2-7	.	TGTGCCAGCAGCCAGCACGGGATTACCTACGAGCAGTACTTC	CASSQHGITYEQYF
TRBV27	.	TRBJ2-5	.	TGTGCCAGCAGTTTGGTAGCTGAGCAAGAGACCCAGTACTTC	CASSLVAEQETQYF
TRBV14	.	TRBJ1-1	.	TGTGCCAGCAGCCCCTTCGGGGGGCGCGGTGAAGCTTTCTTT	CASSPFGGRGEAFF
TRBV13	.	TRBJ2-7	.	TGTGCCAGCAGCTCCGCTGACCGCCTTGGACTGCCCAGCTACGAGCAGTACTTC	CASSSADRLGLPSYEQYF
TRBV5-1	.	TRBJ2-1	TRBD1	TGCGCCAGCAGCTTGGTCGGACAGGTATACAATGAGCAGTTCTTC	CASSLVGQVYNEQFF
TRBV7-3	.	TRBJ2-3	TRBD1	TGTGCCAGCAGCCACGTGGAGACAGGGGTAGATACGCAGTATTTT	CASSHVETGVDTQYF
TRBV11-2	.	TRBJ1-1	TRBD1	TGTGCCAGCAGCTCCAAATGGGACAGAGCAATGAACACTGAAGCTTTCTTT	CASSSKWDRAMNTEAFF
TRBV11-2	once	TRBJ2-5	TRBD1	TGTGCCAGCAGCTTAGCAGGGGGAGTGAGTGAGACCCAGTACTTC	CASSLAGGVSETQYF
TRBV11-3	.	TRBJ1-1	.	TGTGCCAGCAGCCCAGAGGGGGTGGACACTGAAGCTTTCTTT	CASSPEGVDTEAFF
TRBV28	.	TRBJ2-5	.	TGTGCCAGCAGAACGCAGGGAAGGGAGACCCAGTACTTC	CASRTQGRETQYF
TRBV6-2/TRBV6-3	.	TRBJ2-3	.	TGTGCCAGCAGTGGAACTCGACTAGACTACACAGATACGCAGTATTTT	CASSGTRLDYTDTQYF
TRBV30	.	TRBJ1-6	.	TGTGCCTGGAGTGTGTGGGGAGGCGCCTATAATTCACCCCTCCACTTT	CAWSVWGGAYNSPLHF
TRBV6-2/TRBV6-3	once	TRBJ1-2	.	TGTGCCAGCAGCCCTTTCAGGGGCCCTCCTATTAACTATGGCTACACCTTC	CASSPFRGPPINYGYTF
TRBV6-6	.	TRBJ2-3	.	TGTGCCAGCAGCGTTCCAGCAGATACGCAGTATTTT	CASSVPADTQYF
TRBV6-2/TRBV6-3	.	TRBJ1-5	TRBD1	TGTGCCAGCAGTTATTACAGGGGACTCAATCAGCCCCAGCATTTT	CASSYYRGLNQPQHF
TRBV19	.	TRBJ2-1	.	TGTGCCAGTACCGACTCGGGAATATCCGGGAACTACAATGAGGAGCAGTTCTTC	CASTDSGISGNYNEEQFF
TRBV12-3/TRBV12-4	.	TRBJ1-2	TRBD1	TGTGCCAGCAGGCCCCAGGGGGCCGGTGGCTACACCTTC	CASRPQGAGGYTF
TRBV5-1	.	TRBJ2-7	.	TGCGCCACCCGGCCGACGGGCTCCTACGAGCAGTACTTC	CATRPTGSYEQYF
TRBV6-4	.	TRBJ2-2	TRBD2	TGTGCCAGCAGCCGAAATAGCGGGTCAAACACCGGGGAGCTGTTTTTT	CASSRNSGSNTGELFF
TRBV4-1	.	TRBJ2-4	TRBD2	TGCGCCAGCAGCCAAGATGTACTAGCGGTTTTAAACATTCAGTACTTC	CASSQDVLAVLNIQYF
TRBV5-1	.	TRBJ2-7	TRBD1	TGCGCCAGCAGACTGAGGACAGGGGAGAGCTACGAGCAGTACTTC	CASRLRTGESYEQYF
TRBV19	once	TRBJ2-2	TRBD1	TGTGCCAGTAGGCGCCGGGACAGGGGACTGAACACCGGGGAGCTGTTTTTT	CASRRRDRGLNTGELFF